This record covers a single T cell receptor (beta chain). This specimen belongs to a study of blood T cell repertoires in COVID-19. Study background: The study drew acute and convalescent COVID-19 samples from the United States, Italy and Spain.

The V and J ends lost 4 bases and 7 bases, in that order; junction bases with no gene match: 8. Germline-derived CDR1 and CDR2 are SGHRS and YFSETQ. This CDR3 has 15 residues. Study processing details: Nucleated cell counts were estimated from reference gene primer amplification. Assay: immunoSEQ multiplex PCR; the TCRdb copy retains only in-frame clones and omits some. For V, J and clone size, that table is used; D and trimming come from the DNA. The top ten hold 4.8% of the sample, which has about 220,000 clones, about four fifths seen once. The J gene is TRBJ2-2, the V gene TRBV5-1; 9 positions agree with TRBD2. Material for sequencing was PBMCs or T cells enriched from blood (not recorded which). The sequence was obtained from a woman aged 45-65 years who had been exposed to COVID-19. The chain's CDR3 is CASSLRTSDDGELFF. The DNA of the CDR3 is TGCGCCAGCAGCCTCCGGACTAGCGATGACGGGGAGCTGTTTTTT.